This T cell receptor beta chain was identified during a study of T cell responses to AZD1222 COVID-19 vaccine. Clones were read by immunoSEQ multiplex PCR, and TCRdb kept only the in-frame ones, dropping some. The sample lists 45,000 to 55,000 clones; 65% to 90% were seen once. As regards this clone: Its antigen is not known.

The study, taken as a whole, reports: At baseline, just six or seven AZD1222 recipients tested seropositive.

Germline V gene sequence: CDR1 KGHSH, CDR2 LQKENI. V shed 5 bases, J shed 6 bases, and the junction held 6 bases outside the gene matches. The CDR3 runs to 14 residues. This specimen was peripheral blood, taken 28 days after the second AZD1222 dose. The J gene is TRBJ2-7, the V gene TRBV18; TRBD1 aligns across 11 bases. The TCR sequence derives from an adult who received the AZD1222 COVID-19 vaccine. The CDR3 reads CASSDTGTGGEQYF. In DNA form, the CDR3 reads TGTGCCAGCTCAGATACCGGGACAGGGGGCGAGCAGTACTTC. The full variable domain, rest sourced from reference TRBV18 and TRBJ2-7, is NAGVMQNPRHLVRRRGQEARLRCSPMKGHSHVYWYRQLPEEGLKFMVYLQKENIIDESGMPKERFSAEFPKEGPSILRIQQVVRGDSAAYFCASSDTGTGGEQYFGPGTRLTVT.